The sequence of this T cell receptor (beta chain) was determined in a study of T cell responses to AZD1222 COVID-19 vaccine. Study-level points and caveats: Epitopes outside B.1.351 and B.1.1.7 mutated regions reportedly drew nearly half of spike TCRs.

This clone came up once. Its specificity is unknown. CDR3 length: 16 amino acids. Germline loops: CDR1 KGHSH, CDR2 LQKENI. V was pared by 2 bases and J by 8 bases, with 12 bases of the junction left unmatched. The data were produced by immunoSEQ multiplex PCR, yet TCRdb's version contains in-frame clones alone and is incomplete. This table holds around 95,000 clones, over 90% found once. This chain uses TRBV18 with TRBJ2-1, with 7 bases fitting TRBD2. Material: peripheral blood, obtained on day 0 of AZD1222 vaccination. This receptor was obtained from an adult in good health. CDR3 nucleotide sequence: TGTGCCAGCTCACCATTTAGTCTGCGGGAGCATCATGAGCAGTTCTTC. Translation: CASSPFSLREHHEQFF.